This T cell receptor beta chain was observed in a study of cytomegalovirus exposure and HLA in healthy donors (dated by TCRdb to 2017 to 2019). A note on the overall study: In an earlier analysis of some 550 of the donors, under 300 Gb of sequence data and 100 million or so unique TCR beta sequences from 150 million to 200 million T cells were reported. Every discovery cohort repertoire had been produced on one sequencing platform. The study aimed to test whether signatures of past pathogen exposure could be identified by cataloging public T cell receptors. A later analysis re-examined previously published TCR beta repertoires from more than 600 donors and added high-resolution HLA genotyping to investigate patterns of TCR occurrence. The T cell repertoires of 666 subjects were profiled by immunosequencing and related to cytomegalovirus serostatus. The genetic ancestry cluster associated with self-reported Caucasian donors included 80% to 90% of the roughly 390 genotyped donors. About 330 gigabases of sequencing data and 75 million to 85 million unique TCR sequences made up an early release that covered several hundred HLA-typed donors. Alongside the repertoire data, information on donor age, sex, ethnicity and CMV serostatus was compiled. Typing coverage differed by locus: A, B, C, DRB1 and DQB1 were typed in roughly 629-640 donors, DQA1 in roughly 510, DPA1 in nearly 610, and DPB1 in 472. Besides the first cohort of 666 subjects, a separate validation cohort made up of roughly 130 different subjects was used. Among about 370 genotyped donors of the cohort, an average of about 240,000 unique TCR beta nucleotide sequences was sequenced per donor, of which about 18% were non-productive. To predict cytomegalovirus infection status, the study combined high-throughput TCR immunosequencing, statistical association of individual TCRs with disease status, and machine learning. The later analysis used no new phenotypic data to find candidate immune exposures, relying instead on TCR beta sequences and their occurrence across donors. Because of strong linkage in the cohort, five DR-DQ haplotypes were treated as single units for association and clustering. HLA typing covered class I and class II loci at four-digit resolution. To decide whether each TCR beta V gene segment behaved as functional or pseudogenic, an earlier analysis of some 540 of the donors relied on high-throughput TCR beta sequencing. In a later genetic analysis, genome-wide SNP genotypes for about three fifths of the roughly 670 donors were used, and that subset was treated as a discovery cohort.

The CDR3 numbers 17 residues from cysteine through phenylalanine. Here the CDR3 DNA is all that survives: 51 bases in frame from base 1. The germline V gene (reference sequence) yields SEHNR for CDR1 and FQNEAQ for CDR2. In total, more than 500 healthy bone marrow donors made up the cohort. At the time of sampling, every cohort member was nominally healthy, though immune exposures that went unrecorded were likely present. The donor tested CMV seronegative, placing the donor among the 352 seronegative members of the cohort. Each donor provided a peripheral blood sample, and peripheral blood mononuclear cells were used for TCR beta sequencing. The Qiagen DNeasy Blood Extraction Kit was used to extract genomic DNA from the blood cell samples. With respect to this clone: The antigen this receptor binds is unknown. Its ends do not fully match the called genes, so a read error is possible.

The library was generated by the immunoSEQ multiplex PCR assay. For the multiplex PCR, a mixture combining 60 forward primers for TCR Vbeta segments and 13 reverse primers for TCR Jbeta segments was used. The CDR3 region of rearranged TCR beta genes was amplified from genomic DNA by a multiplex PCR assay. The amplified TCR beta libraries were sequenced on the Illumina HiSeq System as 87-base-pair reads. The authors processed their data as follows. In a later analysis, approximately 74 million unique TCR beta chains were counted across the 650 to 700 repertoires, and roughly 11 million of these chains were shared by at least two donors. To remove PCR and sequencing errors, raw reads were error-corrected and collapsed into unique sequences using a nearest-neighbor algorithm that merged closely related sequences. To assign V, D and J gene segments, CDR3 sequences were aligned to IMGT reference sequences. Each retained sequence needed at least a six-nucleotide match to both a V gene segment and a J gene segment. A rearrangement was called productive if the CDR3 had no stop codons and remained in frame with V and J, and every other rearrangement was called non-productive. CDR3 was defined according to IMGT convention as the region running from the second conserved V-encoded cysteine to the conserved J-encoded phenylalanine. Sequences without an unambiguous match to a single V gene segment were excluded from the earlier analysis of almost 600 of the donors. An earlier analysis of about 600 of the donors called V segments functional above 56.7% productive rearrangements and segregating when the between-donor standard deviation exceeded 5%. To diagnose cytomegalovirus status from the catalog of TCR beta chain sequences, a statistical classification framework was built. In a later analysis, V and J genes were assigned by comparing TCR nucleotide sequences against IMGT/GENE-DB human TR gene sequences. A later analysis assigned CDR3 sequences and most-parsimonious VDJ recombination scenarios with the TCRdist pipeline. In a later analysis, every TCR beta chain was defined by the combination of its CDR3 amino acid sequence and its V-gene family, and reads without a unique V-gene family were dropped. As a way to deal with suspected cross-contamination and a sequencing artifact, a later analysis dropped 592 nucleotide sequences that were highly shared and had low generation probability. In a later analysis, a clonal expansion index for each public chain was calculated from normalized within-repertoire ranks of inferred template counts. A later analysis computed generation probabilities with a VDJ recombination model fitted to out-of-frame rearrangements, and checked the results against IGoR. Hypergeometric tests were used in a later analysis to score TCR-TCR, TCR-HLA and TCR-CMV co-occurrence, with a repertoire-size bias correction applied to the TCR pairs. A later analysis estimated false discovery rates by permuting HLA or CMV assignments 20 times. A later analysis grouped co-occurring TCRs with DBSCAN, adding TCRdist sequence similarity when clustering within HLA-allele-positive subsets. Co-occurrence clustering excluded repertoires with fewer than 30,000 or more than 120,000 public chains, plus five with anomalous nucleotide sharing. Not all clones reach the TCRdb copy of this immuneACCESS table, which keeps in-frame sequences only. Checked studies attribute under half of the gap to unresolved V genes and leave the rest unexplained. V, J and clone size are taken as reported in that table, and D and trimming were inferred from the DNA itself. The sample data list about 130,000 clones, and 80% of these were observed just once. Over 2.5% of the sample is held by the ten biggest clonotypes.

What the authors observed across the whole study: According to the authors, the approach could potentially be generalized to other disease states and immunological phenotypes. A cluster of highly shared sequence variants was judged likely to represent a technical artifact of the sequencing pipeline. A further reported finding was that TCR beta sequences accurately predicted the HLA-A and HLA-B alleles for most subjects in the first cohort. Because counts were too low, some 17 rarely observed V segments, including chromosome 9 orphons, were excluded from the earlier analysis of 587 of the donors. Because the 87-base-pair reads could not distinguish some IMGT-functional V segments, including TRBV6-2 and TRBV6-3, those segments were excluded. A later analysis found that TCR association rates varied across HLA loci, with DRB1 alleles showing the most associated TCRs and HLA-C alleles the fewest. Broadly in line with IMGT annotations, most TCR beta V segments showed up in productive rearrangements about 90% or about 30% of the time in an earlier analysis of some 590 of the donors. When HLA alleles, especially DR and DQ, strongly co-occurred, TCR associations were difficult to assign to individual alleles. Across donors, most TCR sequences were observed very rarely, whereas some public TCRs were present in many individuals. For the cohort, immune exposure information was limited to CMV serostatus. According to a later genetic analysis, donors in an Asian-associated ancestry cluster had fewer N-insertions in productive TCRs than the roughly 670-donor mean. An association between a missense DCLRE1C variant and V-gene and J-gene trimming of TCR beta chains was found in a later genetic analysis and replicated in an independent cohort. According to a later analysis, most CMV-associated TCR beta chains appeared to be HLA-restricted, and the HLA associations seemed to be driven largely by CMV exposure. Several of the top co-occurrence clusters appeared to be linked to parvovirus B19, influenza, CMV and Epstein-Barr virus, according to a later analysis. A few of the identified cytomegalovirus-associated TCR beta chains were confirmed in vitro to be specific for cytomegalovirus antigens. Specific HLA alleles were associated with 15,000 to 20,000 TCR beta sequences at a false discovery rate of 0.05 in a later analysis. Presence/absence analyses assumed roughly uniform sequencing depth across donors, an assumption that may not hold. Compared with equally common non-associated chains, HLA-associated TCR beta chains in a later analysis were more clonally expanded and had lower generation probabilities. In both the original and validation cohorts, the classifier was reported to diagnose cytomegalovirus status with high specificity and sensitivity. Correlated functional status among segregating V segments might reflect linkage disequilibrium, but an unknown experimental factor could not be ruled out. Only TCR beta chains were sequenced in this cohort, and the absence of alpha or paired-chain data limited detectable features. A total of fewer than 200 TCR beta chains were listed by the study as associated with cytomegalovirus. Because some donors lacked HLA typing at each locus, the association tests relied only on the typed subset.

The chain couples TRBV7-9 to TRBJ1-2, with TRBD1 perhaps the D gene, on 5 matching bases. The specimen was PBMCs. This TCR came from a male donor in good health and CMV-seronegative. The bases read TGTTCCAGCAGCTTAGCGACCGCCCCGGACACCCCCTATGGCTACACCTTC. Its protein product is CSSSLATAPDTPYGYTF.